One sample yielded the 13 T cell receptor beta chains listed below, sequenced in a study of blood T cell repertoires in COVID-19. Using immunoSEQ multiplex PCR, the repertoire was profiled, and TCRdb retains in-frame clones only, with some absent. The sample records tens of thousands of clones, roughly 87% being singletons. Sequencing was done on a sample of peripheral blood. These receptors all come from a man between 50 and 59 years old with COVID-19, enrolled during active disease.

This chain connects TRBV5-5 to TRBJ2-3; D possibly corresponds to TRBD2 (5 bases). Germline V gives CDR1 SGHKS, CDR2 YYEKEE (reference sequence). The V gene lost 2 bases and the J gene lost 6 bases, with 13 bases spanning the gap. The CDR3 covers 14 residues. The CDR3 nucleotides are TGTGCCAGCAGCTTTCGAGCCCGCGGGGATACGCAGTATTTT. This sequence encodes CASSFRARGDTQYF.

This clone was seen a few times. This chain joins TRBV2 and TRBJ2-2, with TRBD1 matching over 10 bases. Germline V gene data show CDR1 as SNHLY and CDR2 as FYNNEI. The CDR3 is made up of 15 amino acids. V shed 6 bases, J shed 4 bases, and the junction held 5 bases outside the gene matches. The CDR3 DNA reads as TGTGCCAGCAGGACGACAGGGGGCTTCACCGGGGAGCTGTTTTTT. Protein: CASRTTGGFTGELFF.

This chain joins TRBV5-4 and TRBJ2-5, with TRBD1 as a possible D gene (7 bases). Trimming left V 3 bases short and J 2 bases short, with 14 bases between. This CDR3 comprises 15 residues. CDR1 is SGHNT and CDR2 is YYREEE in the germline V gene (reference sequence). CDR3 coding DNA: TGTGCCAGCAGCTCCGCGGGACAGCCTCAAGAGACCCAGTACTTC. Translated, it gives CASSSAGQPQETQYF.

This clone was picked up a small number of times. This sequence joins TRBV5-6 and TRBJ1-1, with D unresolved. CDR1 and CDR2 from the germline V gene are SGHDT and YYEEEE. V was pared by 4 bases and J by 0 bases, with 13 bases between. This CDR3 comprises 15 residues. CDR3: CASSRPPGMNTEAFF. The CDR3 bases are TGTGCCAGCAGCCGCCCTCCCGGTATGAACACTGAAGCTTTCTTT.

This sequence joins TRBV28 and TRBJ1-1; TRBD1 matches 9 bases. The germline V gene has CDR1 MDHEN and CDR2 SYDVKM. With V trimmed by 8 bases and J by 3 bases, 10 bases remained unmatched. The CDR3 runs 15 residues. CDR3 amino acids: CASLTGGWGDTEAFF. The CDR3, as DNA: TGTGCCAGCCTTACAGGGGGCTGGGGAGACACTGAAGCTTTCTTT.

This chain connects TRBV29-1 to TRBJ1-2; no clear D. Germline CDR1 and CDR2: SQVTM and ANQGSEA. This CDR3 contains 12 residues. The V and J ends lost 0 bases and 8 bases respectively, with 10 bases between them. The CDR3 sequence: CSVEDRGYGYTF. CDR3 DNA: TGCAGCGTTGAAGATCGGGGTTACGGCTACACCTTC. The complete variable domain, with remaining parts taken from reference TRBV29-1 and TRBJ1-2, reads SAVISQKPSRDICQRGTSLTIQCQVDSQVTMMFWYRQQPGQSLTLIATANQGSEATYESGFVIDKFPISRPNLTFSTLTVSNMSPEDSSIYLCSVEDRGYGYTFGSGTRLTVV.

V and J are TRBV5-4 and TRBJ2-3; no reliable D call. V was clipped by 5 bases and J by 0 bases, with 7 bases between them. CDR1 and CDR2 (germline): SGHNT, YYREEE (reference sequence). This CDR3 contains 13 residues. The CDR3 loop is CASRDRSTDTQYF. CDR3 bases: TGTGCCAGCAGAGATAGAAGCACAGATACGCAGTATTTT.

The J gene is TRBJ1-1, the V gene TRBV5-5; D gene ambiguous. There are 14 residues in the CDR3. Trimming took 1 base from V and 6 from J, leaving 13 bases between them. Germline V gene data show CDR1 as SGHKS and CDR2 as YYEKEE (reference sequence). The CDR3, as DNA: TGTGCCAGCAGCTTGAGATCAGTTCTGGCTGAAGCTTTCTTT. Translated, it gives CASSLRSVLAEAFF.

The chain carries TRBV4-2 and TRBJ1-2; tentative D call: TRBD1 (6 bases). Germline V lookup: CDR1 LGHNA, CDR2 YNFKEQ. Trimming stripped 0 bases from V and 1 base from J, with 9 bases between. The CDR3 is 15 amino acids. The CDR3 here is CASSQDQGRNYGYTF. In DNA, the CDR3 is TGTGCCAGCAGCCAAGATCAGGGGCGTAACTATGGCTACACCTTC.

The rearrangement links TRBV9 to TRBJ2-7, with a tentative D call TRBD1 (5 bases). The ends were cut back, 2 bases at V and 0 bases at J, with 12 bases in the middle. CDR1 is SGDLS and CDR2 is YYNGEE in the germline V gene. The CDR3 covers 15 residues. CDR3 bases: TGTGCCAGCAGCGTTTCGACAGAGAGCTCCTACGAGCAGTACTTC. Translated: CASSVSTESSYEQYF.

The J gene is TRBJ1-1, the V gene TRBV24-1, with 8 bases aligning to TRBD1. The CDR3 contains 15 residues. The J segment lost 8 bases and the V segment lost 0 bases, leaving 7 bases of the junction unmatched. Germline values: CDR1 KGHDR, CDR2 SFDVKD. CDR3 loop: CATSDLDGDRLEAFF. As DNA, the CDR3 is TGTGCCACCAGTGATTTGGATGGGGACAGGTTAGAAGCTTTCTTT.

This rearrangement joins TRBV12-5 to TRBJ1-2, with unresolved D. CDR3 length: 12 residues. V was cut by 8 bases and J by 4 bases, with 11 bases left in between. Germline values: CDR1 LGHNT, CDR2 FRNRAP. CDR3 in amino acids: CASRGDSYGYTF. The DNA for the CDR3 is TGTGCTAGTAGAGGCGATTCCTATGGCTACACCTTC.

V is TRBV5-1 and J is TRBJ2-1; TRBD2 is a possible D gene (5 bases). This CDR3 is 15 amino acids long. V was shortened by 0 bases and J by 5 bases, with 12 bases between the two germline ends. Germline V gene sequence: CDR1 SGHRS, CDR2 YFSETQ. The DNA for the CDR3 is TGCGCCAGCAGCTTGGAGGGCGGGCCCCACAATGAGCAGTTCTTC. Translation gives CASSLEGGPHNEQFF.